What follows are 9 T cell receptor beta chains derived from one specimen sequenced in a study of regulatory T cells in long-lasting Graves disease. Building the TCR beta libraries relied on iRepertoire HTBI primers, and CDR3 regions underwent Arm-PCR. TCRdb re-called the multiplex PCR reads with MiXCR, one entry per CDR3 protein. Here the sample spans about 530,000 distinct CDR3 sequences, about 16% being singletons. Time point denoted: newly diagnosed GD, antithyroid drugs for less than 3 months. PBMC RNA was the source of the TCR library. The sample was also reused in another study, on T cells in Graves' hyperthyroidism and ophthalmopathy.

The specimen comprised peripheral blood mononuclear cells (PBMCs), sampled at new diagnosis, from a patient treated with antithyroid drugs. The receptors were gathered from a woman aged 40-60 years with Graves disease.

This clonotype appeared many times. This chain connects TRBV28 to TRBJ1-1, with TRBD1 matching 10 bases. Germline V gene lookup returns CDR1 MDHEN and CDR2 SYDVKM. V dropped 7 bases and J dropped 7; count of bases not matched to a gene: 9. This CDR3 comprises 14 residues. CDR3 coding DNA: TGTGCCAGCACCCACGGACAGGGGGACAGTGAAGCTTTCTTT. Translation gives CASTHGQGDSEAFF.

Concerning this clonotype itself: A single base separates this from a much larger clone, so it may be a read error. The J gene is TRBJ1-2, the V gene TRBV20-1, with 10 nucleotides matching TRBD1. V shed 7 bases, J shed 6 bases, and the junction held 8 bases outside the gene matches. The CDR3 spans 13 residues. Germline V gene data show CDR1 as DFQATT and CDR2 as SNEGSKA (reference sequence). CDR3 DNA sequence: TGCAGTGTTAGTAAGACAGGGGGCGATGGCTACACCTTC. Translating gives CSVSKTGGDGYTF.

This clonotype was recorded at least ten times. This chain uses TRBV28 with TRBJ2-6; D may be TRBD1 (6 bases). The CDR3 spans 15 residues. The germline gives CDR1 MDHEN, CDR2 SYDVKM. V lost 5 bases to trimming and J lost 0 bases, with 8 bases between them. This CDR3 reads CASSAGASGANVLTF. Here the CDR3 DNA reads TGTGCCAGCAGTGCAGGGGCCTCTGGGGCCAACGTCCTGACTTTC. Looking up the rest from reference TRBV28 and TRBJ2-6 gives the full variable domain: DVKVTQSSRYLVKRTGEKVFLECVQDMDHENMFWYRQDPGLGLRLIYFSYDVKMKEKGDIPEGYSVSREKKERFSLILESASTNQTSMYLCASSAGASGANVLTFGAGSRLTVL.

V is TRBV12-3 or TRBV12-4 and J is TRBJ2-2; D might be TRBD1 (5 bases). Deletions cut 6 bases from V and 1 base from J, with 9 bases between. The CDR3 totals 14 residues. CDR3 sequence reads: CASSQTENTGELFF. The CDR3 bases are TGTGCCAGCAGCCAGACAGAGAACACCGGGGAGCTGTTTTTT.

The CDR3 loop reads CASSFNPFGTAYEQYF. CDR3 nucleotides: TGTGCCAGCAGTTTTAATCCCTTTGGGACAGCCTACGAGCAGTACTTC. The chain is built from TRBV27 and TRBJ2-7; 7 bases map to TRBD1. The V segment lost 3 bases and the J segment 2 bases; nucleotides outside the gene matches: 10. CDR3 size: 16 residues. CDR1 is MNHEY, CDR2 SMNVEV, per germline (reference sequence).

This clonotype occurred many times. The V and J genes are TRBV5-1 and TRBJ1-2, with TRBD1 matching 7 bases. CDR3 length equals 13 residues. In germline, CDR1 is SGHRS, CDR2 YFSETQ. Trimming removed 4 bases from V and 4 bases from J; junction bases left unmatched: 4. CDR3 bases: TGCGCCAGCAGCACGGACAGGTTCTATGGCTACACCTTC. This codes for CASSTDRFYGYTF.

This clonotype has more than one count but fewer than ten. The chain employs TRBV27 and TRBJ1-5, with D possibly being TRBD1 (6 bases). V lost 4 bases and J lost 4, with 14 bases in between. This CDR3 is built from 15 residues. Germline V CDR1 and CDR2: MNHEY, SMNVEV (reference sequence). The CDR3 nucleotides are TGTGCCAGCAGTTCGCAGGGGATGGGGAATCAGCCCCAGCATTTT. Translating it yields CASSSQGMGNQPQHF.

Ten or more counts support this clonotype. The chain joins TRBV5-1 to TRBJ1-2; D gene uncertain. The CDR3 is 13 amino acids. The V gene's germline CDR1 is SGHRS and CDR2 YFSETQ. V dropped 0 bases and J dropped 3 bases, with 6 bases sitting between them. CDR3 in DNA: TGCGCCAGCAGCTTGGTTGTGGACTATGGCTACACCTTC. Residues: CASSLVVDYGYTF.

Ten or more counts support this clonotype. The gene calls are TRBV7-9 and TRBJ1-2; D remains unclear. Looked up from germline, CDR1 is SEHNR and CDR2 is FQNEAQ (reference sequence). The ends were cut back, 6 bases at V and 5 bases at J, with 7 bases in the middle. The CDR3 is 11 amino acids. This CDR3 is CASSLVYGYTF. Written as DNA, the CDR3 is TGTGCCAGCAGTTTGGTATATGGCTACACCTTC.